This T cell receptor (beta chain) is drawn from a study of cytomegalovirus exposure and HLA in healthy donors. Produced via immunoSEQ multiplex PCR; TCRdb's table is partial and in-frame only. The data hold some 200,000 clones, with around nine tenths observed a single time. With respect to this clone: Its specificity is not known.

CDR3 length: 13 residues. Germline V gives CDR1 SGHRS, CDR2 YFSETQ. The ends were cut back, 1 base at V and 2 bases at J, with 6 bases in the middle. General study results and limits: In vitro testing confirmed a few CMV-associated chains as specific for CMV antigens.

The specimen sequenced was PBMCs. This receptor was identified in a woman younger than 35 in good health and CMV-seronegative. The chain is built from TRBV5-1 and TRBJ1-1; D gene uncertain. The CDR3 loop reads CASSLSRNTEAFF. DNA of the CDR3: TGCGCCAGCAGCTTGAGTAGAAACACTGAAGCTTTCTTT.